These 17 T cell receptor beta chains were all obtained from the same sample, sequenced in a study of long-term antiretroviral therapy in people with HIV. The assay, immunoSEQ v3.0, was run at survey level. Generated by immunoSEQ multiplex PCR, the TCRdb table keeps only in-frame clones and is missing some. The sample shows about 34,000 clones, about 76% of them seen only once. This sample comprised unsorted PBMCs, obtained 1.9 years after starting antiretroviral therapy. Receptors originate from a man between 18 and 29 years old with HIV.

This chain connects TRBV27 to TRBJ1-3, with no clear D. V lost 5 bases to trimming and J lost 0 bases, with 8 bases between them. Germline CDR1 MNHEY, CDR2 SMNVEV (reference sequence). This CDR3 spans 14 amino acids. The CDR3 loop is CASSTQSSGNTIYF. The CDR3 nucleotides are TGTGCCAGCAGTACCCAAAGCTCTGGAAACACCATATATTTT.

The V call is TRBV2, the J call TRBJ1-4; D not certain. Germline loops: CDR1 SNHLY, CDR2 FYNNEI. Trimming cost V 4 bases and J 0 bases, with 9 bases left between them. This CDR3 comprises 15 residues. The CDR3 here is CASSGQLPTNEKLFF. CDR3 DNA: TGTGCCAGCAGTGGGCAGTTGCCAACTAATGAAAAACTGTTTTTT.

V usage is TRBV19 and J usage is TRBJ1-5; a weak D match, TRBD1 (5 bases). The V end was cut by 0 bases, the J end by 7 bases, with 10 bases between. The germline CDR1 and CDR2 sequences are LNHDA and SQIVND (reference sequence). The CDR3 spans 14 residues. This CDR3 reads CASSIDRVDQPQHF. CDR3 nucleotide sequence: TGTGCCAGTAGTATAGACAGGGTCGACCAGCCCCAGCATTTT.

This clone appeared a single time. CDR3 nucleotides: TGCAGCGTTGACGCAGGGCCTAATCAGCCCCAGCATTTT. Protein: CSVDAGPNQPQHF. The chain has TRBV29-1 and TRBJ1-5; weak D call: TRBD1 (5 bases). Trimming shortened V by 3 bases and J by 4 bases, and 10 bases separated the two germline ends. The germline CDR1 and CDR2 sequences are SQVTM and ANQGSEA. The CDR3 length is 13 residues.

The chain joins TRBV13 to TRBJ2-3; TRBD2 aligns across 7 bases. The CDR3 runs 16 residues. Looked up from germline, CDR1 is PRHDT and CDR2 is FYEKMQ (reference sequence). Trimming removed 4 bases from V and 2 bases from J; junction bases left unmatched: 9. In nucleotides, the CDR3 is TGTGCCAGCAGCTCGCCCTACGGACTAGACACAGATACGCAGTATTTT. Amino acid sequence: CASSSPYGLDTDTQYF.

This rearrangement joins TRBV9 to TRBJ2-5, with D perhaps matching TRBD1 or TRBD2 (5 bases each). Germline CDR1 is SGDLS and CDR2 is YYNGEE. V was pared by 4 bases and J by 1 base, with 14 bases between. CDR3 size: 15 residues. CDR3 residues: CASSPGQALQETQYF. Here the CDR3 DNA reads TGTGCCAGCAGCCCGGGGCAGGCGCTCCAAGAGACCCAGTACTTC.

The chain has TRBV2 and TRBJ1-2, with 12 bases aligning to TRBD1. The trim removed 4 bases at V and 3 bases at J, leaving 18 bases unmatched. The CDR3 sequence is 20 residues long. In germline, CDR1 is SNHLY, CDR2 FYNNEI. In DNA form, the CDR3 reads TGTGCCAGCAGTGTCCTCGGGGGGACAGGGGGCATGAGTGTATACTATGGCTACACCTTC. Its protein is CASSVLGGTGGMSVYYGYTF.

The chain couples TRBV5-1 to TRBJ2-2; 8 positions match TRBD2. The V segment lost 4 bases and the J segment 1 base; nucleotides outside the gene matches: 3. From germline, CDR1 is SGHRS and CDR2 YFSETQ. The CDR3 contains 15 residues. DNA for the CDR3: TGCGCCAGCAGCCTTAGCGGGATGAACACCGGGGAGCTGTTTTTT. Protein sequence: CASSLSGMNTGELFF.

The chain has TRBV28 and TRBJ1-5; D might be TRBD1 (5 bases). V shed 6 bases and J shed 9 bases, with 18 bases lying between them. CDR1 is MDHEN, CDR2 SYDVKM, per germline. The CDR3 totals 14 residues. The CDR3 sequence: CASRGGTGIMPQHF. The DNA of the CDR3 is TGTGCCAGCAGGGGAGGGACCGGAATCATGCCCCAGCATTTT.

The V call is TRBV11-2, the J call TRBJ2-7, with 9 bases that match TRBD1. This CDR3 comprises 13 residues. The J segment lost 5 bases and the V segment lost 5 bases, leaving 4 bases of the junction unmatched. Germline V gene sequence: CDR1 SGHAT, CDR2 FQNNGV. This CDR3 is CASSPGTGNEQYF. Written as DNA, the CDR3 is TGTGCCAGCAGCCCCGGGACAGGGAACGAGCAGTACTTC.

Here the CDR3 reads CASSTTGSTDTQYF. The DNA of the CDR3 is TGTGCCAGCAGCACAACGGGAAGCACAGATACGCAGTATTTT. The chain links TRBV7-3 to TRBJ2-3; weak D call: TRBD2 (5 bases). The CDR3 contains 14 residues. Trimming removed 5 bases from V and 0 bases from J, with 9 bases in between. CDR1 is SGHTA and CDR2 is FQGTGA in the germline V gene.

J is TRBJ1-3 and V is TRBV6-5, with D perhaps matching TRBD1 (6 bases). CDR1 is MNHEY, CDR2 SVGAGI, per germline. V was trimmed by 5 bases and J by 4 bases, leaving 15 bases between them. The CDR3 has 15 amino acids. CDR3 amino acids: CASSITAGAGNTIYF. In nucleotides, the CDR3 is TGTGCCAGCAGTATCACTGCAGGGGCCGGAAACACCATATATTTT.

This chain links TRBV6-5 with TRBJ1-1; maybe TRBD1 (5 bases). Germline lookup yields CDR1 MNHEY and CDR2 SVGAGI. The CDR3 has 13 amino acids. With 2 bases removed from V and 10 bases from J, the gap between germline ends came to 14 bases. The CDR3 sequence is CASSYGQGIGAFF. Here the CDR3 DNA reads TGTGCCAGCAGTTACGGGCAGGGAATTGGAGCTTTCTTT.

Only a few counts were recorded for this clone. The rearrangement uses TRBV2 and TRBJ1-6; no clear D gene. Germline loops: CDR1 SNHLY, CDR2 FYNNEI. V lost 4 bases and J 7 bases, leaving 11 bases between the germline ends. The CDR3 is 14 amino acids. CDR3 sequence reads: CASSGGLGNSPLHF. The CDR3 DNA sequence: TGTGCCAGCAGTGGAGGGCTCGGCAATTCACCCCTCCACTTT. Full variable domain (rest looked up from reference TRBV2 and TRBJ1-6): EPEVTQTPSHQVTQMGQEVILRCVPISNHLYFYWYRQILGQKVEFLVSFYNNEISEKSEIFDDQFSVERPDGSNFTLKIRSTKLEDSAMYFCASSGGLGNSPLHFGNGTRLTVT.

V and J are TRBV19 and TRBJ2-7; D unresolved. The CDR3 covers 12 residues. Germline CDR1 LNHDA, CDR2 SQIVND (reference sequence). Trimming left V 5 bases short and J 3 bases short, with 8 bases between. CDR3 amino acids: CASSSQGYEQYF. The CDR3 DNA is TGTGCCAGTAGTTCACAAGGCTACGAGCAGTACTTC. Supplemented by reference TRBV19 and TRBJ2-7, the full variable domain reads DGGITQSPKYLFRKEGQNVTLSCEQNLNHDAMYWYRQDPGQGLRLIYYSQIVNDFQKGDIAEGYSVSREKKESFPLTVTSAQKNPTAFYLCASSSQGYEQYFGPGTRLTVT.

The V call is TRBV5-1, the J call TRBJ2-1; TRBD2 matches 10 bases. The CDR3 contains 16 residues. The germline V gene encodes CDR1 SGHRS and CDR2 YFSETQ. Trimming removed 4 bases from V and 0 bases from J; junction bases left unmatched: 4. DNA for the CDR3: TGCGCCAGCAGCATTAGCGGGGGGTACTCCTACAATGAGCAGTTCTTC. Amino acid sequence: CASSISGGYSYNEQFF.

This clone was counted between two and nine times. The chain is built from TRBV5-6 and TRBJ2-1; D may be TRBD1 or TRBD2 (5 bases each). Trimming took off 6 bases at V and 8 bases at J, with 12 bases between the two ends. The CDR3 loop spans 12 amino acids. The germline gives CDR1 SGHDT, CDR2 YYEEEE. CDR3 bases: TGTGCCAGCACCTTCCGGGGCGATGAGCAGTTCTTC. Translated: CASTFRGDEQFF.